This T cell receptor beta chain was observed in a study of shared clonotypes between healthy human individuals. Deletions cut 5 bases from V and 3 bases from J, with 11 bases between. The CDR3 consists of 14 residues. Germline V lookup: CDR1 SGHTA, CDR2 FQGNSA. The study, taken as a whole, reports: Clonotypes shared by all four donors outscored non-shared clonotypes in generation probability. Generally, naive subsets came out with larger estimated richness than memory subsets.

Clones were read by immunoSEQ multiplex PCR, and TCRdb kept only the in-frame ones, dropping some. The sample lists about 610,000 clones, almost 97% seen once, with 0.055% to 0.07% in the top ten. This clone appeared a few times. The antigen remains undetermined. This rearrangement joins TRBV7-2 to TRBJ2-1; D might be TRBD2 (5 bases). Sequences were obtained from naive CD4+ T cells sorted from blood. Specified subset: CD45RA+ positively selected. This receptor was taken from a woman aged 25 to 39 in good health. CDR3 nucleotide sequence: TGTGCCAGCAGCGAAGTCCGGGGCTACAATGAGCAGTTCTTC. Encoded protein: CASSEVRGYNEQFF.